In this sample, the clone carrying this TCR beta chain turned up many times. Unmatched junction bases numbered 8, after V lost 4 bases and J lost 4 bases. Germline V gene sequence: CDR1 SGHRS, CDR2 YFSETQ. The CDR3 has 14 residues. The source of the sample is a study of T-cell reconstitution after alpha-beta-depleted transplantation in children. During its preparation, the TCRbeta library received unique molecular identifiers. From the PCR reads, TCRdb called clonotypes with MiXCR, one entry per CDR3 protein. Counted here are some 200,000 distinct CDR3 sequences, about 7% occurring once; the ten biggest clones make up 4.5% to 6.5%.

The sequence derives from a boy between 2 and 15 years old with acute lymphoblastic leukemia, due to receive a stem cell transplant. The V gene is TRBV5-1, the J gene TRBJ2-7; TRBD1 matches 7 bases. The sequences come from PBMCs, collected before TCRalphabeta/CD19-depleted stem cell transplant. Written as DNA, the CDR3 is TGCGCCAGCAGCACGACAGGGCAATCATACGAGCAGTACTTC. Protein product: CASSTTGQSYEQYF. The complete variable domain, with remaining parts taken from reference TRBV5-1 and TRBJ2-7, reads KAGVTQTPRYLIKTRGQQVTLSCSPISGHRSVSWYQQTPGQGLQFLFEYFSETQRNKGNFPGRFSGRQFSNSRSEMNVSTLELGDSALYLCASSTTGQSYEQYFGPGTRLTVT.